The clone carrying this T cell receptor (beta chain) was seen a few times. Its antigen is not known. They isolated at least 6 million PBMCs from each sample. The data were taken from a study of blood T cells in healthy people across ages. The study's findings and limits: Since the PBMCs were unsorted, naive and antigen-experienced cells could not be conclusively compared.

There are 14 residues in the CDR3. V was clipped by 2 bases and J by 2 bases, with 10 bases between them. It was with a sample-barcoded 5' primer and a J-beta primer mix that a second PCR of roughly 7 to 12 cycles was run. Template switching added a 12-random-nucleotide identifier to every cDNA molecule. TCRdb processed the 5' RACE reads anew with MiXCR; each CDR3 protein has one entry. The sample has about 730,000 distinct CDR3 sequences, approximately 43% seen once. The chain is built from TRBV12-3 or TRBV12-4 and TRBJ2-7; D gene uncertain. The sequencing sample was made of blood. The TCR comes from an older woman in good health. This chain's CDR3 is CASSLFLVPYEQYF. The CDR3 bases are TGTGCCAGCAGTTTATTCCTTGTTCCCTACGAGCAGTACTTC.